The rows below give T cell receptor beta chains drawn from one sample of a study of low-dose radiotherapy and immunotherapy resistance in tumors. MiXCR was run by TCRdb on the reads, yielding one entry per CDR3 protein. This sample yields tens of thousands of distinct CDR3 sequences, of which approximately 12% are seen a single time; 6.2% belongs to the top ten. The material sequenced was PBMCs, taken before treatment. Every receptor here comes from a female donor with ovarian cancer. The CDR3 runs from the conserved cysteine through the conserved F or W. D genes are given only for firm matches.

V	J	D	CDR3
TRBV29-1	TRBJ1-2	.	CSVEVVLGSYGYTF
TRBV6-5	TRBJ2-1	.	CATRVSRYNEQFF
TRBV11-2	TRBJ1-2	.	CASSSFPSGGLGYGYTF
TRBV20-1	TRBJ1-6	.	CSARDLGNSPLHF
TRBV5-1	TRBJ2-2	.	CASSLGQNGELFF
TRBV29-1	TRBJ1-1	.	CSVVWENTEAFF
TRBV12-3/TRBV12-4	TRBJ2-7	.	CASSLFGTPDYEQYF
TRBV21-1	TRBJ2-7	.	CASSKARLDGQYF
TRBV9	TRBJ2-7	TRBD1	CASSVGGGGTYEQYF
TRBV20-1	TRBJ2-2	.	CSVKIQNTGELFF
TRBV18	TRBJ1-2	TRBD1	CASSPGHRGANYGYTF
TRBV7-2	TRBJ2-1	.	CASSRRLATSSYNEQFF
TRBV27	TRBJ2-1	.	CASSLKGYNEQFF
TRBV19	TRBJ2-2	TRBD1	CASSSTGGPGELFF
TRBV18	TRBJ2-6	.	CASSSTGSGANVLTF
TRBV24-1	TRBJ1-1	.	CATSGVGTEAFF
TRBV11-2	TRBJ1-4	.	CASSWAAGTNEKLFF
TRBV3-1	TRBJ2-7	TRBD2	CASSQLAGAKGSYEQYF
TRBV5-1	TRBJ2-2	.	CASSFVPGNTGELFF
TRBV3-1	TRBJ2-7	TRBD1	CASSPQGAEQYF
TRBV5-1	TRBJ2-6	.	CASSFLVSGANVLTF
TRBV19	TRBJ2-5	.	CASSTGAQLRETQYF
TRBV30	TRBJ1-5	TRBD1	CAWGPGTGITRNQPQHF
TRBV28	TRBJ2-7	TRBD2	CASNGGEDEQYF
TRBV6-5	TRBJ1-2	TRBD1	CASSYQGQCNYGYTF
TRBV4-1	TRBJ2-7	TRBD1	CASSQVPGGFSYEQYF
TRBV11-1	TRBJ2-3	TRBD2	CASSFLTSGGTDTQYF
TRBV12-3/TRBV12-4	TRBJ2-6	.	CASTRTAARSGANVLTF
TRBV2	TRBJ2-7	.	CASMAGTYEQYF
TRBV4-2	TRBJ2-4	.	CASSQEQGPNQYF
TRBV7-6	TRBJ2-1	TRBD2	CASSLATGVAGTPGKEQFF
TRBV25-1	TRBJ1-1	TRBD1	CASSEDRGLNTEAFF